The rows below give T cell receptor beta chains drawn from one sample of a study of preoperative IRX-2 immunotherapy in early breast cancer. The data were produced by immunoSEQ multiplex PCR, yet TCRdb's version contains in-frame clones alone and is incomplete. This table has around 39,000 clones, just under 95% appearing once. Sequenced here: tumor tissue, sampled after IRX-2 immunotherapy. These TCRs come from a human donor with breast cancer. Both conserved end residues are part of each CDR3. D genes are given only for firm matches. Size tells how often a clone was seen (once, few, many) or the class of an expanded clone, and some rows leave it out.

V,J,D,size,CDR3,DNA
TRBV5-1,TRBJ2-5,.,.,CASSPSGIPETQYF,TGCGCCAGCAGCCCATCAGGGATTCCAGAGACCCAGTACTTC
TRBV6-1,TRBJ2-7,TRBD1,.,CAILRDSHSYEQYF,TGTGCCATCCTCCGGGACAGCCACTCCTACGAGCAGTACTTC
TRBV2,TRBJ2-1,.,.,CASSEQGEQFF,TGTGCCAGCAGTGAACAGGGTGAGCAGTTCTTC
TRBV7-6,TRBJ2-1,.,once,CASSLFGGGNEQFF,TGTGCCAGCAGCTTATTCGGGGGAGGCAATGAGCAGTTCTTC
TRBV7-9,TRBJ2-4,.,.,CASSPRPGRRGNIQYF,TGTGCCAGCAGCCCCCGACCGGGGAGGCGGGGTAACATTCAGTACTTC
TRBV28,TRBJ2-7,.,.,CASSLGYEQYF,TGTGCCAGCAGTTTAGGGTACGAGCAGTACTTC
TRBV21-1,TRBJ1-5,.,.,CASSKGEGQGKGNQPQHF,TGTGCCAGCAGCAAAGGGGAGGGACAGGGAAAGGGCAATCAGCCCCAGCATTTT
TRBV7-2,TRBJ1-4,.,.,CASSLALWGDEKLFF,TGTGCCAGCAGCTTAGCGCTCTGGGGGGACGAAAAACTGTTTTTT
TRBV28,TRBJ2-6,.,.,CASRSLANVLTF,TGTGCCAGCCGGTCTTTGGCCAACGTCCTGACTTTC
TRBV29-1,TRBJ1-2,.,.,CSVEWGTGYTF,TGCAGCGTTGAATGGGGTACTGGCTACACCTTC
TRBV6-5,TRBJ2-2,.,once,CASTETNTGELFF,TGTGCCAGCACCGAGACGAACACCGGGGAGCTGTTTTTT
TRBV6-5,TRBJ2-7,TRBD2,.,CASSTSGSPTEQYF,TGTGCCAGCAGTACAAGCGGGAGCCCTACCGAGCAGTACTTC
TRBV28,TRBJ2-3,TRBD2,.,CASSFSAGGPGVDTQYF,TGTGCCAGCAGTTTCTCAGCGGGAGGGCCTGGGGTAGATACGCAGTATTTT
TRBV7-7,TRBJ2-5,.,.,CASSLYGLQETQYF,TGTGCCAGCAGCCTCTACGGGCTTCAAGAGACCCAGTACTTC
TRBV19,TRBJ2-7,.,.,CATCSGQCYEQYF,TGTGCCACTTGTTCTGGACAATGCTACGAGCAGTACTTC
TRBV6-5,TRBJ1-5,.,.,CASSFDSNQPQHF,TGTGCCAGCAGCTTTGATAGCAATCAGCCCCAGCATTTT
TRBV4-1,TRBJ2-7,.,.,CASSPTDFYEQYF,TGCGCCAGCAGCCCGACAGATTTCTACGAGCAGTACTTC
TRBV28,TRBJ2-1,TRBD1,.,CASSGGQAKRMTIYNEQFF,TGTGCCAGCAGTGGGGGACAGGCCAAGAGGATGACCATCTACAATGAGCAGTTCTTC
TRBV11-2,TRBJ1-2,.,.,CASSNPARVGYGYTF,TGTGCCAGCAGCAACCCCGCCCGGGTTGGCTATGGCTACACCTTC
TRBV30,TRBJ2-7,TRBD1,.,CAWSPTGGAGVGF,TGTGCCTGGAGTCCCACAGGGGGCGCGGGGGTTGGATTC
TRBV9,TRBJ1-1,.,few,CASSESGGERTEAFF,TGTGCCAGCAGTGAGAGTGGGGGCGAGAGGACTGAAGCTTTCTTT
TRBV29-1,TRBJ2-5,.,.,CSVEDQGGRETQYF,TGCAGCGTTGAAGATCAGGGCGGGCGGGAGACCCAGTACTTC
TRBV28,TRBJ2-2,.,.,CASSARVTGELFF,TGTGCCAGCAGTGCGAGGGTCACCGGGGAGCTGTTTTTT
TRBV28,TRBJ1-2,.,.,CASSLSQRYGYTF,TGTGCCAGCAGCTTATCGCAGCGCTATGGCTACACCTTC
TRBV7-8,TRBJ1-3,.,.,CASSLGRNTIYF,TGTGCCAGCAGCTTAGGCAGAAACACCATATATTTT